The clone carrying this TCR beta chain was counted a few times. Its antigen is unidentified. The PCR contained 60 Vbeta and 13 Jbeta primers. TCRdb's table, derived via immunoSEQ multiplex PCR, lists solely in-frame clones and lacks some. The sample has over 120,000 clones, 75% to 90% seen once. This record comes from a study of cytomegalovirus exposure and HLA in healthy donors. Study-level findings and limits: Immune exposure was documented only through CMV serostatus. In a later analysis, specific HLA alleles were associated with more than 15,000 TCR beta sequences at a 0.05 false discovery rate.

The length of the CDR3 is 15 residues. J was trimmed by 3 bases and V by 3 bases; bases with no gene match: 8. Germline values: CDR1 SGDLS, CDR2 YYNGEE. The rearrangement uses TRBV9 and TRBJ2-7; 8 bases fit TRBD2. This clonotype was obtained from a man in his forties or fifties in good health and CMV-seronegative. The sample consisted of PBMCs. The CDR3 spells CASSGGVAGYYEQYF. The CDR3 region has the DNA TGTGCCAGCAGCGGGGGGGTAGCGGGGTACTACGAGCAGTACTTC.